This TCR beta chain came from a study of blood T cell repertoires in COVID-19. The CDR3 has 15 amino acids. The V gene's germline CDR1 is SGHKS and CDR2 YYEKEE (reference sequence). V shed 7 bases and J shed 5 bases, with 19 bases lying between them. Only in-frame clones appear in the TCRdb table, and some are missing; sequencing was by immunoSEQ multiplex PCR. The sample lists 250,000 to 350,000 clones; about 83% were seen once. Material: peripheral blood. This sequence joins TRBV5-5 and TRBJ2-4, with a possible D match to TRBD1 (5 bases). This sequence originates from a woman aged 45-65 years with acute or convalescent COVID-19. Here the CDR3 DNA reads TGTGCCAGCGGGTCCCAGGGTAATTACGAAAACATTCAGTACTTC. Translated, it gives CASGSQGNYENIQYF.